The 9 T cell receptor beta chains in this list originate from one sample, sequenced in a study of CD8 T cells in ankylosing spondylitis. Overall study results and limits: Seemingly characteristic of ankylosing spondylitis blood was a TCR beta motif consisting of roughly 8 highly homologous variants.

TCRdb independently ran MiXCR on the 5' RACE reads; one entry per CDR3 protein. The sample has 350,000 to 450,000 distinct CDR3 sequences, 26% seen once. These receptors lack a known antigen. Sequenced material: blood, either unsorted or a sorted T cell fraction (not recorded which). These receptor sequences come from a male donor with ankylosing spondylitis.

This clonotype has only a few counts. The V gene is TRBV30, the J gene TRBJ1-1; 8 bases agree with TRBD1. CDR1 and CDR2 (germline): GTSNPN, SVGIG (reference sequence). The CDR3 length is 13 residues. V lost 4 bases, J lost 5 bases, and 6 bases stayed unmatched. The CDR3 sequence is CAWKTGGGTEAFF. CDR3 sequence (DNA): TGTGCCTGGAAAACAGGGGGAGGTACTGAAGCTTTCTTT.

The chain uses TRBV20-1 and TRBJ2-3, with 7 nucleotides matching TRBD2. Germline lookup yields CDR1 DFQATT and CDR2 SNEGSKA (reference sequence). J was trimmed by 0 bases and V by 3 bases; bases with no gene match: 3. The CDR3 runs to 14 residues. The CDR3 bases are TGCAGTGCTAGTGGGGGGGGGAGCACAGATACGCAGTATTTT. It translates to CSASGGGSTDTQYF.

This CDR3 reads CASSLRTGDYEQYV. CDR3 DNA sequence: TGTGCCAGCAGCTTGAGGACAGGAGATTACGAGCAGTACGTC. This rearrangement joins TRBV7-2 to TRBJ2-7, with 7 bases that match TRBD1. This CDR3 region has 14 residues. Germline V gene data show CDR1 as SGHTA and CDR2 as FQGNSA. After removal of 3 bases from V and 4 bases from J, the junction contained 6 bases not matched to a gene.

V usage is TRBV18 and J usage is TRBJ1-1; no firm D call. The CDR3 has 17 residues. The V end was cut by 1 base, the J end by 5 bases, with 20 bases between. Germline assignment: CDR1 KGHSH and CDR2 LQKENI. The CDR3 here is CASSPRSTIEERTEAFF. For the CDR3, the DNA is TGTGCCAGCTCACCACGTTCAACGATCGAGGAGAGAACTGAAGCTTTCTTT.

This clonotype came up many times. The junction does not match germline at one end; this may be a read error. The chain combines TRBV5-1 with TRBJ2-3, with 9 bases identical to TRBD1. The V gene's germline CDR1 is SGHRS and CDR2 YFSETQ. CDR3 length: 15 amino acids. CDR3 residues: CASSPGQGGTDTQYF. Here the CDR3 DNA reads TGTGCCAGCAGTCCGGGACAGGGAGGCACAGATACGCAGTATTTT.

CDR3 in DNA: TGCAGTGCTAGGAACCCGTCCCATGGCTACACCTTC. This translates into CSARNPSHGYTF. The V call is TRBV20-1, the J call TRBJ1-2; no reliable D call. Trimming removed 3 bases from V and 6 bases from J, with 11 bases in between. This CDR3 comprises 12 residues. Germline V CDR1 and CDR2: DFQATT, SNEGSKA (reference sequence).

V usage is TRBV20-1 and J usage is TRBJ2-4, with D perhaps matching TRBD2 (5 bases). The CDR3 has 13 residues. CDR1 and CDR2 (germline): DFQATT, SNEGSKA (reference sequence). Trimming stripped 1 base from V and 5 bases from J, with 9 bases between. The DNA for the CDR3 is TGCAGTGCTAGAGGGAATAGCGAAAACATTCAGTACTTC. Translated, it gives CSARGNSENIQYF.

V gene TRBV20-1 combines with J gene TRBJ2-1; tentatively, D is TRBD2 (6 bases). Germline V gives CDR1 DFQATT, CDR2 SNEGSKA (reference sequence). The CDR3 consists of 15 residues. V lost 3 bases and J 8 bases, leaving 20 bases between the germline ends. In DNA, the CDR3 is TGCAGTGCTAGTGATAGCGGACGCATTGGGGATGAGCAGTTCTTC. Protein product: CSASDSGRIGDEQFF.

This clonotype was recorded a few times. The V call is TRBV20-1, the J call TRBJ2-1; either TRBD1 or TRBD2 may supply D (5 bases each). V shed 5 bases and J shed 9 bases, with 17 bases lying between them. CDR3 length equals 13 residues. CDR1 is DFQATT, CDR2 SNEGSKA, per germline (reference sequence). The CDR3 region has the DNA TGCAGTGCTCGAGGGGCGCGATCGAGTGAGCAGTTCTTC. Protein: CSARGARSSEQFF.